The 16 T cell receptor beta chains given below trace back to one sample, sequenced in a study of a mutant IDH1 vaccine in newly diagnosed glioma. The time point denotes: week 35, safety follow-up. A 20-mer mutant IDH1 peptide at 300 ug was injected subcutaneously with topical imiquimod. Here immunoSEQ multiplex PCR was the method, and the copy in TCRdb shows in-frame clones only, minus some. This table has around 70,000 clones, around nine tenths appearing once. What these receptors recognize is not known. Sequencing was performed on PBMCs, taken from a glioma patient whose treatment included an IDH1 peptide vaccine. The source is a man aged 25-40 years with glioma.

This clone was observed once. The rearrangement links TRBV5-4 to TRBJ1-4, with D tentatively TRBD1 (5 bases). CDR3 length equals 15 residues. The V end lost 0 bases, the J end lost 3 bases, and 9 bases lay between the germline ends. Germline CDR1 reads SGHNT; CDR2 reads YYREEE (reference sequence). This chain's CDR3 is CASSLGGVSNEKLFF. The CDR3 nucleotides read TGTGCCAGCAGCTTGGGGGGCGTATCTAATGAAAAACTGTTTTTT.

The genes are TRBV28 and TRBJ1-2, with D uncertain. The V end was cut by 1 base, the J end by 6 bases, with 15 bases between. This CDR3 is built from 15 residues. Germline CDR1 reads MDHEN; CDR2 reads SYDVKM. CDR3 DNA: TGTGCCAGCAGTTTATACGGCAGCCTCCACGATGGCTACACCTTC. It translates to CASSLYGSLHDGYTF.

The chain is built from TRBV19 and TRBJ2-7; D is ambiguous. Germline CDR1 is LNHDA and CDR2 is SQIVND (reference sequence). This CDR3 spans 13 amino acids. Trimming shortened V by 1 base and J by 3 bases, and 7 bases separated the two germline ends. The DNA for the CDR3 is TGTGCCAGTAGTATAGGAGTCGGCTACGAGCAGTACTTC. It codes for CASSIGVGYEQYF.

As concerns this clone: Additional DNA sequences in this sample encode the identical CDR3. The chain joins TRBV9 to TRBJ2-7, with D hard to call. Germline CDR1 and CDR2: SGDLS and YYNGEE. CDR3 length: 15 amino acids. Deletions cut 2 bases from V and 0 bases from J, with 12 bases between. In DNA form, the CDR3 reads TGTGCCAGCAGCGTGGCCGGGTTTGGCTCCTACGAGCAGTACTTC. Translation: CASSVAGFGSYEQYF.

The rearrangement joins TRBV7-6 to TRBJ2-6; no clear D gene. CDR3 length equals 14 residues. CDR1 and CDR2 (germline): SGHVS, FNYEAQ. V lost 5 bases and J 1 base, leaving 6 bases between the germline ends. The CDR3 DNA reads TGTGCCAGCAGCCCTAATTCTGGGGCCAACGTCCTGACTTTC. It translates to CASSPNSGANVLTF.

J is TRBJ1-1 and V is TRBV6-5, with D maybe TRBD1 (6 bases). CDR1 and CDR2 (germline): MNHEY, SVGAGI. V was cut by 8 bases and J by 10 bases, with 14 bases left in between. There are 11 residues in the CDR3. The DNA of the CDR3 is TGTGCCAGCGTATTAACAGGGAGAGCTTTCTTT. Residues: CASVLTGRAFF.

This clone was detected only once. The J gene is TRBJ1-2, the V gene TRBV28, with D possibly matching TRBD1 (5 bases). Germline loops: CDR1 MDHEN, CDR2 SYDVKM. There are 14 residues in the CDR3. The germline V and J ends were trimmed by 5 bases and 1 base, with 11 bases remaining between them. CDR3 bases: TGTGCCAGCAGTGCTTACAGGAATAACTATGGCTACACCTTC. Amino acid sequence: CASSAYRNNYGYTF.

V and J are TRBV7-3 and TRBJ2-3; 7 bases fit TRBD1. V gave up 5 bases and J gave up 3 bases; unmatched junction bases: 5. This CDR3 is 14 amino acids long. Germline V gene sequence: CDR1 SGHTA, CDR2 FQGTGA. The CDR3 sequence is CASSVQGITDTQYF. The CDR3 nucleotides read TGTGCCAGCAGCGTACAGGGGATAACAGATACGCAGTATTTT.

This chain connects TRBV27 to TRBJ1-1, with D possibly being TRBD1 (5 bases). From germline, CDR1 is MNHEY and CDR2 SMNVEV (reference sequence). V lost 6 bases and J lost 3, with 14 bases in between. This CDR3 has 14 residues. CDR3 in amino acids: CASSSGRVHTEAFF. In DNA, the CDR3 is TGTGCCAGCAGCTCGGGCAGGGTGCACACTGAAGCTTTCTTT.

The V gene is TRBV5-4, the J gene TRBJ1-1; D might be TRBD1 (6 bases). Germline V gives CDR1 SGHNT, CDR2 YYREEE (reference sequence). There are 18 residues in the CDR3. V lost 4 bases, J lost 1 base, and 23 bases lay in between. The CDR3, as DNA: TGTGCCAGCAGCCCCGGAGCTGGGGGGGCCCGGTCGAACACTGAAGCTTTCTTT. As protein: CASSPGAGGARSNTEAFF.

This clone showed up just a few times. The chain uses TRBV7-2 and TRBJ2-7; D unresolved. V shed 1 base and J shed 0 bases, with 13 bases lying between them. The germline gives CDR1 SGHTA, CDR2 FQGNSA. This CDR3 contains 16 residues. CDR3 coding DNA: TGTGCCAGCAGCTTAGTAGTTCAGGCTGTCTCCTACGAGCAGTACTTC. The encoded protein is CASSLVVQAVSYEQYF. Complete variable domain (other parts from reference TRBV7-2 and TRBJ2-7): GAGVSQSPSNKVTEKGKDVELRCDPISGHTALYWYRQSLGQGLEFLIYFQGNSAPDKSGLPSDRFSAERTGGSVSTLTIQRTQQEDSAVYLCASSLVVQAVSYEQYFGPGTRLTVT.

CDR3 nucleotide sequence: TGTGCCAGCAGAGTGGGAGCCAAAAACATTCAGTACTTC. Protein sequence: CASRVGAKNIQYF. The chain combines TRBV5-5 with TRBJ2-4; D remains ambiguous. Germline loops: CDR1 SGHKS, CDR2 YYEKEE (reference sequence). CDR3 length: 13 residues. Trimming shortened V by 5 bases and J by 0 bases, and 6 bases separated the two germline ends.

The J gene is TRBJ2-5, the V gene TRBV5-4; TRBD2 agrees at 14 bases. Germline CDR1 is SGHNT and CDR2 is YYREEE (reference sequence). CDR3 length: 18 residues. V was clipped by 3 bases and J by 1 base; unmatched bases: 8. The CDR3 loop reads CASSSSGLAGVGQETQYF. CDR3 nucleotides: TGTGCCAGCAGCTCCTCGGGACTAGCGGGAGTCGGCCAAGAGACCCAGTACTTC.

This clone was seen a single time. The chain carries TRBV5-1 and TRBJ2-2, with D possibly being TRBD2 (6 bases). CDR1 SGHRS and CDR2 YFSETQ come from the germline V gene. CDR3 size: 16 residues. V lost 3 bases and J 6 bases, leaving 18 bases between the germline ends. The chain's CDR3 is CASSYLATRGSGELFF. CDR3 sequence (DNA): TGCGCCAGCAGCTACCTAGCGACTAGGGGTTCCGGGGAGCTGTTTTTT.

V gene TRBV7-6 combines with J gene TRBJ2-7; 13 bases match TRBD2. V trimming: 2 bases; J trimming: 0 bases; junction bases outside the gene matches: 10. CDR3 length: 19 residues. From germline, CDR1 is SGHVS and CDR2 FNYEAQ. The CDR3: CASSLRPGTSGATSYEQYF. The DNA of the CDR3 is TGTGCCAGCAGCTTACGTCCAGGGACTAGCGGGGCCACCTCCTACGAGCAGTACTTC.

The V call is TRBV6-5, the J call TRBJ1-2; 7 bases agree with TRBD1. Germline CDR1 is MNHEY and CDR2 is SVGAGI. The CDR3 spans 13 residues. With V trimmed by 7 bases and J by 5 bases, 7 bases remained unmatched. For the CDR3, the DNA is TGTGCCAGCAAGAACAGGGGTTGGTATGGCTACACCTTC. This translates into CASKNRGWYGYTF.